The 15 T cell receptor beta chains given below trace back to one sample, sequenced in a study of T cells in Graves' hyperthyroidism and ophthalmopathy. Using RNA transcripts as the source, TCR beta CDR3 regions were amplified. HTBI primers were used for first-round RT-PCR of the TCR CDR3. MiXCR, run by TCRdb on the multiplex PCR reads, gives a single entry per CDR3 protein. The sample has fewer than 700,000 distinct CDR3 sequences, 16% seen once. Input material: blood. The receptors were sampled from a woman between 25 and 40 years old with Graves' hyperthyroidism.

The sample holds many counts of this clonotype. The rearrangement uses TRBV12-5 and TRBJ2-7; 10 nucleotides line up with TRBD1. The ends lost 1 base at V and 4 bases at J; junction bases unmatched: 10. Germline V gene lookup returns CDR1 LGHNT and CDR2 FRNRAP. The CDR3 consists of 17 residues. CDR3 bases: TGTGCTAGTGGTTTGGCACGGGCCGACAGGGGGCAATACGAGCAGTACTTC. Its protein is CASGLARADRGQYEQYF.

J is TRBJ2-1 and V is TRBV27; perhaps TRBD1 as D (6 bases). The CDR3 is made up of 16 amino acids. Germline CDR1 is MNHEY and CDR2 is SMNVEV (reference sequence). With 2 bases removed from V and 4 bases from J, the gap between germline ends came to 15 bases. The CDR3 nucleotides read TGTGCCAGCAGTTTAAGTGAGGGCAGGGGATACAATGAGCAGTTCTTC. Amino acid sequence: CASSLSEGRGYNEQFF.

V gene TRBV20-1 combines with J gene TRBJ2-3; D perhaps matches TRBD2 (5 bases). The germline V gene encodes CDR1 DFQATT and CDR2 SNEGSKA (reference sequence). This CDR3 has 19 amino acids. With 1 base removed from V and 2 bases from J, the gap between germline ends came to 25 bases. CDR3 nucleotide sequence: TGCAGTGCTAGAGGTTTCGTCCGTGTCAGCGGAGACACCACAGATACGCAGTATTTT. Its protein is CSARGFVRVSGDTTDTQYF.

The rearrangement links TRBV6-5 to TRBJ2-6, with no clear D. V dropped 2 bases and J dropped 0 bases, with 11 bases sitting between them. This CDR3 has 17 amino acids. The germline V gene has CDR1 MNHEY and CDR2 SVGAGI. The CDR3 DNA sequence: TGTGCCAGCAGTTACGGAACTCCGAGCTCTGGGGCCAACGTCCTGACTTTC. This encodes CASSYGTPSSGANVLTF.

The rearrangement joins TRBV5-1 to TRBJ2-7, with 9 bases that match TRBD2. CDR1 is SGHRS, CDR2 YFSETQ, per germline. The CDR3 contains 16 residues. V shed 1 base and J 3 bases; nucleotides not matched to a gene: 8. The CDR3 protein is CASSLYPSGGYYEQYF. In DNA form, the CDR3 reads TGCGCCAGCAGCTTGTACCCCAGCGGGGGGTACTACGAGCAGTACTTC.

This clonotype occurred many times. The V gene is TRBV30, the J gene TRBJ2-7, with 9 bases identical to TRBD1. The CDR3 length is 13 residues. Germline CDR1 and CDR2: GTSNPN and SVGIG (reference sequence). The V gene end was trimmed by 7 bases and the J gene end by 5 bases; junction bases not matched to a gene: 9. The CDR3 nucleotides are TGTGCCTCGTCCGGGACAGGGAGCCACGAGCAGTACTTC. Its protein product is CASSGTGSHEQYF.

This clonotype was recorded only once. Just one base apart from a much larger clone, this may be a read error. V usage is TRBV29-1 and J usage is TRBJ1-1; no clear D gene. Per germline, CDR1 SQVTM and CDR2 ANQGSEA. V lost 7 bases and J lost 1, with 10 bases in between. The CDR3 length is 12 residues. The CDR3 loop reads CSADWANTEAFF. In DNA form, the CDR3 reads TGCAGCGCTGATTGGGCGAACACTGAAGCTTTCTTT. Combining the CDR3 with reference TRBV29-1 and TRBJ1-1 gives the whole variable domain SAVISQKPSRDICQRGTSLTIQCQVDSQVTMMFWYRQQPGQSLTLIATANQGSEATYESGFVIDKFPISRPNLTFSTLTVSNMSPEDSSIYLCSADWANTEAFFGQGTRLTVV.

The gene calls are TRBV20-1 and TRBJ2-3; D not certain. V was pared by 5 bases and J by 0 bases, with 12 bases between. The germline gives CDR1 DFQATT, CDR2 SNEGSKA (reference sequence). CDR3 length: 14 residues. The DNA of the CDR3 is TGCAGTGCTGGATCAACGACTAGCACAGATACGCAGTATTTT. This sequence encodes CSAGSTTSTDTQYF.

This chain uses TRBV9 with TRBJ2-7; D unclear. Per germline, CDR1 SGDLS and CDR2 YYNGEE. The germline V and J ends were trimmed by 0 bases and 5 bases, with 9 bases remaining between them. The CDR3 is 13 amino acids. CDR3 coding DNA: TGTGCCAGCAGCGTAGACGTGGCAGACGAGCAGTACTTC. Protein sequence: CASSVDVADEQYF.

This clonotype was counted ten times or more. This sequence joins TRBV2 and TRBJ1-4; D gene unclear. CDR1 and CDR2 (germline): SNHLY, FYNNEI. The CDR3 length is 13 residues. V lost 6 bases, J lost 5 bases, and 10 bases lay in between. The CDR3 DNA reads TGTGCCAGCAGCGAAATGGTGAATGAAAAACTGTTTTTT. Protein product: CASSEMVNEKLFF.

This chain uses TRBV5-1 with TRBJ2-1; tentatively, D is TRBD1 or TRBD2 (6 bases each). CDR3 length: 14 residues. Germline V gene sequence: CDR1 SGHRS, CDR2 YFSETQ. Trimming took 0 bases from V and 5 from J, leaving 9 bases between them. The CDR3 region has the DNA TGCGCCAGCAGCTTGGCGGGGGCCCACAATGAGCAGTTCTTC. Protein sequence: CASSLAGAHNEQFF.

The rearrangement uses TRBV7-3 and TRBJ2-6; 9 nucleotides line up with TRBD1. The germline V gene encodes CDR1 SGHTA and CDR2 FQGTGA. This CDR3 comprises 19 residues. Trimming took 3 bases from V and 1 from J; bases not matched to a gene: 10. The CDR3 spells CASSLSSTGGASGANVLTF. The CDR3 DNA reads as TGTGCCAGCAGCTTGTCGTCCACAGGGGGCGCTTCTGGGGCCAACGTCCTGACTTTC.

This clonotype was seen a few times. One end of the junction is discordant with germline, which a read error may explain. In DNA form, the CDR3 reads TGTGCCCCGAGCGGGGAGATCTACGAGCAGCACTTC. This translates into CAPSGEIYEQHF. The V call is TRBV24-1, the J call TRBJ2-7; TRBD2 matches at 7 bases. Germline CDR1 KGHDR, CDR2 SFDVKD. The CDR3 is 12 residues long.

The rearrangement links TRBV19 to TRBJ2-3; D call uncertain. The CDR3 contains 14 residues. CDR1 and CDR2 (germline): LNHDA, SQIVND (reference sequence). V was trimmed by 3 bases and J by 4 bases, leaving 11 bases between them. The CDR3 region is CASSILGRPDTQYF. CDR3 DNA: TGTGCCAGTAGTATTCTAGGGCGGCCAGATACGCAGTATTTT.

The table lists this clonotype with many counts. This chain joins TRBV10-3 and TRBJ2-1; the match to TRBD2 covers 8 bases. V trimming: 0 bases; J trimming: 6 bases; junction bases outside the gene matches: 7. Germline loops: CDR1 ENHRY, CDR2 SYGVKD. The CDR3 spans 16 residues. The CDR3 region is CAISESSGSSFNEQFF. CDR3 sequence (DNA): TGTGCCATCAGTGAGTCGAGCGGGAGTAGTTTCAATGAGCAGTTCTTC.